A selection of T cell receptor beta chains follows, all from one sample in a study of technical replicates of blood from several donors. Sequenced by immunoSEQ multiplex PCR; TCRdb stores in-frame clones only, minus some. The table lists approximately 70,000 clones, roughly 98% of them singletons. Sequences were obtained from T cells isolated from PBMCs. Receptors were obtained from a human donor in good health. CDR3s include the opening cysteine and the closing phenylalanine or tryptophan. Fields, in order: CDR3 DNA, CDR3 protein, clone size, V gene, D gene, J gene. D genes are given only for firm matches. Part of the rows lack a size; the others show once, few, many or a class for expanded clones.

TGCGCCAGCAGGGCGACAGGGTCGATAGAGACCCAGTACTTC	CASRATGSIETQYF	once	TRBV10-2	TRBD1	TRBJ2-5
TGTGCCAGCGGGGCGACAGTTTCCCTCCACTTT	CASGATVSLHF	.	TRBV6-1	.	TRBJ1-6
TGTGCCAGCAGCCGAGGACTAGTTGGAGATACGCAGTATTTT	CASSRGLVGDTQYF	.	TRBV27	TRBD2	TRBJ2-3
TGCGCCAGCAGCTTGGCCGGAGGGATTGAAGCTTTCTTT	CASSLAGGIEAFF	.	TRBV5-1	.	TRBJ1-1
TGTGCCAGTATAGTGAGCGGGAGATTCCACGAGCAGTACTTC	CASIVSGRFHEQYF	.	TRBV5-6	TRBD2	TRBJ2-7
TGTGCCAGTAGTATGCAGGGAGGGTACGGCTACACCTTC	CASSMQGGYGYTF	.	TRBV19	.	TRBJ1-2
TGTGCCAGCAGCCTCGACAGGGCAGAGACCCAGTACTTC	CASSLDRAETQYF	.	TRBV5-4	TRBD1	TRBJ2-5
TGCAGCGTTGAAGTGCTGGTTGCTAGCGGCTACAATGAGCAGTTCTTC	CSVEVLVASGYNEQFF	.	TRBV29-1	TRBD2	TRBJ2-1
TGTGCCACGGGCGCGTACAATCAGCCCCAGCATTTT	CATGAYNQPQHF	.	TRBV15	.	TRBJ1-5
TGTGCCAGCAGCGTAGCCCCGACAGGGGGCAATGAAAAACTGTTTTTT	CASSVAPTGGNEKLFF	.	TRBV9	TRBD1	TRBJ1-4
TGTGCCACCCAAGACAGGAGCCTTAGCAATCAGCCCCAGCATTTT	CATQDRSLSNQPQHF	.	TRBV19	.	TRBJ1-5
TGCGCCAGCAGCCAAGTAGGGGACAGGGTACTTAAGCAGTACTTC	CASSQVGDRVLKQYF	.	TRBV4-1	TRBD1	TRBJ2-7
TGCGCCAGCAGCTCGGGCGGAGGGGAAGAGACCCAGTACTTC	CASSSGGGEETQYF	.	TRBV5-1	.	TRBJ2-5
TGTGCCAGCAGCCAATCACTAGCTTACAATGAGCAGTTCTTC	CASSQSLAYNEQFF	.	TRBV4-2	.	TRBJ2-1
TGCGCCAGCAGAATAGGGGCTAAACAGCCCCAGCATTTT	CASRIGAKQPQHF	.	TRBV10-1	.	TRBJ1-5
TGTGCCAGCAGCCAAAATACCGGGACAGGGACCACTGAAGCTTTCTTT	CASSQNTGTGTTEAFF	.	TRBV5-8	TRBD1	TRBJ1-1
TGTGCCAGCTCCTCGTTCGAGCTAGCGAACCAAGAGACCCAGTACTTC	CASSSFELANQETQYF	.	TRBV18	.	TRBJ2-5
TGCGCCAGCACTAAAACCGGGACTGGGGACACTGAAGCTTTCTTT	CASTKTGTGDTEAFF	once	TRBV4-1	.	TRBJ1-1
TGTGCCAGCAGTGAGATGAGAGGGCTGAACACTGAAGCTTTCTTT	CASSEMRGLNTEAFF	.	TRBV27	.	TRBJ1-1
TGCGCCAGCAGCCAAGGGACAGGGATACGGTATGGCTACACCTTC	CASSQGTGIRYGYTF	.	TRBV4-1	TRBD1	TRBJ1-2
TGTGCCATCAGCCCCTACTCTAGCGGTAGCACAGATACGCAGTATTTT	CAISPYSSGSTDTQYF	.	TRBV10-3	TRBD2	TRBJ2-3
TGTGCCAGCAGCTTCCCGGGAACCGGGGAGCTGTTTTTT	CASSFPGTGELFF	.	TRBV5-6	.	TRBJ2-2
TGTGCCAGCAGCGTAGCTCTCGAAACCTACGAGCAGTACTTC	CASSVALETYEQYF	.	TRBV9	.	TRBJ2-7
TGCGCCAGCAGCCCGGCGACTAGTGGCTACAATGAGCAGTTCTTC	CASSPATSGYNEQFF	.	TRBV5-1	.	TRBJ2-1
TGTGCCAGCAGCTTAGAATGGGCTGGTGACTCACCCCTCCACTTT	CASSLEWAGDSPLHF	once	TRBV7-8	.	TRBJ1-6
TGCAGCGTTGAAGATGTGGGGCGGGGAGGTCCCCCCTATGGCTACACCTTC	CSVEDVGRGGPPYGYTF	.	TRBV29-1	.	TRBJ1-2
TGTGCCAGCAGCCCCCTCTTTAATGAAAAACTGTTTTTT	CASSPLFNEKLFF	.	TRBV27	.	TRBJ1-4
TGTGCCAGCAGTGCCCTGGCCCAGGGGAATGGCTACACCTTC	CASSALAQGNGYTF	once	TRBV6-5	.	TRBJ1-2
TGTGCCAGCAGCCCCCGAGGTGGTTCTGGAGAGACCCAGTACTTC	CASSPRGGSGETQYF	.	TRBV7-3	.	TRBJ2-5
TGTGCCAGCAGTTTTGGGACAGGGTTTTACGAGCAGTACTTC	CASSFGTGFYEQYF	.	TRBV27	TRBD1	TRBJ2-7
TGTGCCAGCAGCCCTCCCGGACAGGGGGCTTCTGGCTACACCTTC	CASSPPGQGASGYTF	.	TRBV28	TRBD1	TRBJ1-2
TGTGCCAGCAGCGTAGGGCCAGGGGCGGAGGAGACCCAGTACTTC	CASSVGPGAEETQYF	.	TRBV9	.	TRBJ2-5
TGTGCCAGTAGGCCTAGGGGGGGGAACACTGAAGCTTTCTTT	CASRPRGGNTEAFF	.	TRBV19	.	TRBJ1-1
TGTGCCGTACAACCAAGCGGGAGGGTAACAGATACGCAGTATTTT	CAVQPSGRVTDTQYF	.	TRBV27	TRBD2	TRBJ2-3
TGCGCCAGCAGCTTGGCGGGAGGAAAGGAGGGGGAGACCCAGTACTTC	CASSLAGGKEGETQYF	.	TRBV5-1	TRBD2	TRBJ2-5
TGTGCCAGCAGCTTAGGACTAGCGGGGGGCGTTTTCTCCTACGAGCAGTACTTC	CASSLGLAGGVFSYEQYF	.	TRBV11-2	TRBD2	TRBJ2-7
TGCAGCGCAACTACTCGGCGGGGGGGAACGAACACTGAAGCTTTCTTT	CSATTRRGGTNTEAFF	.	TRBV29-1	.	TRBJ1-1